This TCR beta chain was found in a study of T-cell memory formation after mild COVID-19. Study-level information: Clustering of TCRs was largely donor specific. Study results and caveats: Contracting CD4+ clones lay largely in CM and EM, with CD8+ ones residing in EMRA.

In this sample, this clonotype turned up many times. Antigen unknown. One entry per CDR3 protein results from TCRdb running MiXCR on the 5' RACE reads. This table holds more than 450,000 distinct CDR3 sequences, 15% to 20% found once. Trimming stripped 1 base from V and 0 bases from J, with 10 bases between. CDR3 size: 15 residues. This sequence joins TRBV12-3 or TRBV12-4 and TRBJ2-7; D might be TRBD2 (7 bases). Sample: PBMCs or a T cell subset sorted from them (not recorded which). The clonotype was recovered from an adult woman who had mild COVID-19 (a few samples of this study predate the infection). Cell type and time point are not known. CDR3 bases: TGTGCCAGCAGTTTAGACGGGGGGCCCTCCTACGAGCAGTACTTC. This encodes CASSLDGGPSYEQYF.